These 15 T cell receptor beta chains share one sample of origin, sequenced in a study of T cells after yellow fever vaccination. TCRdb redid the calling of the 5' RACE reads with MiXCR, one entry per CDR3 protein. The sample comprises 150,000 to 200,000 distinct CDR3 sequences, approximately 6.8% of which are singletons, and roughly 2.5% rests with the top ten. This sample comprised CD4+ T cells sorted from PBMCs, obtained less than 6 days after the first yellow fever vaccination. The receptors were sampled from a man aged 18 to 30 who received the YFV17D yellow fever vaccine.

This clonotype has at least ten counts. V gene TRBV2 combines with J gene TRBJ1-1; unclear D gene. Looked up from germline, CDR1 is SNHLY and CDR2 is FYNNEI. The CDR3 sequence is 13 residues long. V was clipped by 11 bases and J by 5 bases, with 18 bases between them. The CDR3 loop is CAPSRERQTEAFF. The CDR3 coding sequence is TGTGCCCCCAGTCGGGAAAGGCAGACTGAAGCTTTCTTT.

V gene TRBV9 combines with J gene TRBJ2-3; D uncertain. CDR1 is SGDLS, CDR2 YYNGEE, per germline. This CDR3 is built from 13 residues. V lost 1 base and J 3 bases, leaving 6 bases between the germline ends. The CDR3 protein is CASSVTATDTQYF. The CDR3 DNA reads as TGTGCCAGCAGCGTAACGGCAACAGATACGCAGTATTTT.

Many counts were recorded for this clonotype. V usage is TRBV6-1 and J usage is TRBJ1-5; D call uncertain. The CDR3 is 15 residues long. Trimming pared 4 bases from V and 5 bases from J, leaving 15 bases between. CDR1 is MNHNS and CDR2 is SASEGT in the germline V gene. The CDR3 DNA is TGTGCCAGCAGTGCGATGGCCAGCGCCGATCAGCCCCAGCATTTT. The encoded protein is CASSAMASADQPQHF.

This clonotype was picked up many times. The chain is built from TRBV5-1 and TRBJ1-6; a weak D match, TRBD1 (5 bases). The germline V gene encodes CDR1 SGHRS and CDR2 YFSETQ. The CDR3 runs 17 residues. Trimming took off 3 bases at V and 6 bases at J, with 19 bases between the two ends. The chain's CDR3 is CASSWKVPGLLNSPLHF. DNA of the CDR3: TGCGCCAGCAGCTGGAAGGTCCCGGGACTCCTTAATTCACCCCTCCACTTT.

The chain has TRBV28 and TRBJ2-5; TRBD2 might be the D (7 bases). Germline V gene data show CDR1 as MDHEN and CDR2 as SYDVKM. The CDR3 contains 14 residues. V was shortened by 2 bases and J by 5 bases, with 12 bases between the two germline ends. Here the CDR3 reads CASSLGGARETQYF. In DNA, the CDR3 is TGTGCCAGCAGTTTAGGGGGGGCTAGGGAGACCCAGTACTTC. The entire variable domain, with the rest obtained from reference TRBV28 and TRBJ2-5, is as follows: DVKVTQSSRYLVKRTGEKVFLECVQDMDHENMFWYRQDPGLGLRLIYFSYDVKMKEKGDIPEGYSVSREKKERFSLILESASTNQTSMYLCASSLGGARETQYFGPGTRLLVL.

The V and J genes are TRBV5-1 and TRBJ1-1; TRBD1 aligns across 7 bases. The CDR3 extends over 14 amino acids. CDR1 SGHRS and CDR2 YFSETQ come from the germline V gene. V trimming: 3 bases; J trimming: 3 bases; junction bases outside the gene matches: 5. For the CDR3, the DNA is TGCGCCAGCAGCTCCCACGGGACAGACACTGAAGCTTTCTTT. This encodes CASSSHGTDTEAFF.

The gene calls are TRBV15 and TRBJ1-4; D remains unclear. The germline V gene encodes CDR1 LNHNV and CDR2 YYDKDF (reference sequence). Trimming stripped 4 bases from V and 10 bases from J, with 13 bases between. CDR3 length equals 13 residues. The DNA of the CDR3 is TGTGCCACCAGCACAGACACAGCTCGAAAACTGTTTTTT. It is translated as CATSTDTARKLFF.

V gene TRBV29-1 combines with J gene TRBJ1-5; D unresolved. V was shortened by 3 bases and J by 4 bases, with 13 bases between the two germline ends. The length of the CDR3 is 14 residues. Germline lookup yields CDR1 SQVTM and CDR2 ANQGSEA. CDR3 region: CSVERRPENQPQHF. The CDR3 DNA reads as TGCAGCGTTGAGCGACGTCCGGAGAATCAGCCCCAGCATTTT. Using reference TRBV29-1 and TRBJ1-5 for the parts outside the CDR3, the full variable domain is SAVISQKPSRDICQRGTSLTIQCQVDSQVTMMFWYRQQPGQSLTLIATANQGSEATYESGFVIDKFPISRPNLTFSTLTVSNMSPEDSSIYLCSVERRPENQPQHFGDGTRLSIL.

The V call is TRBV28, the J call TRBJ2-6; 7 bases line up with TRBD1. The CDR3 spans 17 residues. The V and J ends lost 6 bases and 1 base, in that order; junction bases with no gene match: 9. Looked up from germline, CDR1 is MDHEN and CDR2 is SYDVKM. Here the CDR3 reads CASSLMTGRSGANVLTF. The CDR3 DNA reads TGTGCCAGCAGCCTTATGACAGGGCGATCTGGGGCCAACGTCCTGACTTTC.

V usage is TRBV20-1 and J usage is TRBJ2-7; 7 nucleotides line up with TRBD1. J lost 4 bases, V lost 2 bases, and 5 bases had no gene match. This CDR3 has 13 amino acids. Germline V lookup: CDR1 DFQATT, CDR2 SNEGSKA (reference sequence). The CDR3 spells CSARRRGLYEQYV. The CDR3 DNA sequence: TGCAGTGCTAGACGAAGGGGGCTGTACGAGCAGTACGTC.

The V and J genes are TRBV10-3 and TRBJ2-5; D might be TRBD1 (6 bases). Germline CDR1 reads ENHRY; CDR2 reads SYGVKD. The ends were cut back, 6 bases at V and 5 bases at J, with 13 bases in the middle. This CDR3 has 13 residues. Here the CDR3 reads CAIRGADIETQYF. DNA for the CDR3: TGTGCCATCAGGGGGGCCGATATTGAGACCCAGTACTTC.

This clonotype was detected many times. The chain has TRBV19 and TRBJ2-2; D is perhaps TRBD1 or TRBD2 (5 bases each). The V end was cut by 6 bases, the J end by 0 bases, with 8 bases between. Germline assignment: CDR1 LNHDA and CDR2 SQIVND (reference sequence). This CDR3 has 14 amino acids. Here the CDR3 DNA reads TGTGCCAGTAGAAGAGGGGCGAACACCGGGGAGCTGTTTTTT. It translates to CASRRGANTGELFF.

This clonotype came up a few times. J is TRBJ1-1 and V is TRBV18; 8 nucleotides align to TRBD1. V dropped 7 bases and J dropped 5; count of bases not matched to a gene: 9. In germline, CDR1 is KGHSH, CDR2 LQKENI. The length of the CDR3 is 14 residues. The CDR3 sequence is CASLPGTGGTEAFF. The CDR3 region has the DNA TGTGCCAGCTTACCGGGGACAGGAGGAACTGAAGCTTTCTTT.

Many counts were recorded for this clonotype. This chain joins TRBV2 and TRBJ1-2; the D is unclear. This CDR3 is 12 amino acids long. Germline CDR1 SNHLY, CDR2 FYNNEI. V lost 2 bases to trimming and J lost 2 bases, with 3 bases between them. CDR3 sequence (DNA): TGTGCCAGCAGTGAACAGAACTATGGCTACACCTTC. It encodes CASSEQNYGYTF.

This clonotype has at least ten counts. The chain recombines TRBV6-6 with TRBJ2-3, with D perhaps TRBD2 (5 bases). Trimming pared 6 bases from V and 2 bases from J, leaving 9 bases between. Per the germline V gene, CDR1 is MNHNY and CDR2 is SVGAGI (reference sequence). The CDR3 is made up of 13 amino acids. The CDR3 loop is CASSQRTTDTQYF. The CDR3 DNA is TGTGCCAGCAGCCAGCGGACCACAGATACGCAGTATTTT.